These T cell receptor beta chains were read from a single sample in a study of STAT3 mutations in large granular lymphocyte leukemia. Data came from immunoSEQ multiplex PCR; TCRdb stores just in-frame clones and leaves some out. Here the sample spans approximately 3,000 clones, 65% to 70% being singletons. What was sequenced was peripheral blood mononuclear cells. The receptor source for this set is a woman in her thirties or forties with T-cell large granular lymphocyte leukemia. Some clones in this sample may be carry-over from other donors' samples. CDR3s include the opening cysteine and the closing phenylalanine or tryptophan.

J gene,V gene,CDR3 length,CDR3 protein
TRBJ1-1,TRBV18,15,CASSPPAGMNTEAFF
TRBJ1-4,TRBV7-9,14,CASSPTGIGEKLFF
TRBJ2-7,TRBV5-1,13,CASSLTQGYEQYF
TRBJ2-1,TRBV27,16,CASSLVGLAGSNEQFF
TRBJ1-5,TRBV30,15,CAWSVREGIHQPQHF
TRBJ1-1,TRBV5-1,14,CASSLEQGAGEAFF
TRBJ2-3,TRBV4-2,16,CASSQGLRDGGDTQYF
TRBJ1-2,TRBV7-9,15,CASSLRDRGVDGYTF
TRBJ1-2,TRBV18,15,CASSPPDREYYGYTF
TRBJ2-7,TRBV5-1,15,CASSDPRDRGYEQYF
TRBJ1-3,TRBV18,15,CASSPTGEPGNTIYF
TRBJ2-7,TRBV7-2,15,CASSLGTLDSYEQYF
TRBJ1-1,TRBV29-1,14,CSVVGARGNTEAFF
TRBJ2-7,TRBV4-2,19,CASSQDSRTSGSRRNEQYF
TRBJ1-4,TRBV7-9,11,CASSLFEKLFF
TRBJ1-1,TRBV29-1,12,CSARGGGSEAFF
TRBJ2-5,TRBV15,14,CATSRGPTEETQYF
TRBJ1-3,TRBV5-1,15,CASSLDGTSGNTIYF
TRBJ1-2,TRBV15,14,CATSITRQDYGYTF
TRBJ1-1,TRBV4-3,16,CASSQIAGVFGTEAFF
TRBJ2-6,TRBV27,14,CASSLGSGANVLTF
TRBJ2-5,TRBV7-9,14,CASSSGGKQETQYF
TRBJ1-2,TRBV14,15,CASSQLETGIYGYTF
TRBJ2-7,TRBV7-9,15,CASTLPGTSHYEQYF
TRBJ1-1,TRBV13,13,CASSLEGATEAFF
TRBJ2-1,TRBV29-1,10,CSVGDNEQFF
TRBJ2-7,TRBV6-6,14,CASTRGERGYEQYF
TRBJ1-2,TRBV6-5,14,CASSPQGWGYGYTF
TRBJ2-1,TRBV9,17,CASSVGASGGSYNEQFF
TRBJ1-2,TRBV9,14,CASSPQGTYYGYTF
TRBJ2-7,TRBV19,15,CASSIGLAASYEQYF
TRBJ1-2,TRBV7-9,16,CASSLAGAGPNYGYTF
TRBJ2-7,TRBV6-6,15,CASSLGVRGSAEQYF
TRBJ2-7,TRBV5-1,14,CASSLAQGMYEQYF
TRBJ2-5,TRBV5-4,14,CASSPTGGGETQYF
TRBJ1-1,TRBV29-1,11,CSAVAGTFTFF
TRBJ1-2,TRBV28,14,CASSLKRIEDGYTF
TRBJ1-5,TRBV5-1,14,CASSAQGENQPQHF
TRBJ2-7,TRBV7-2,14,CASSLAGSGHEQYF
TRBJ2-1,TRBV30,13,CAWTQGEGLFQFF